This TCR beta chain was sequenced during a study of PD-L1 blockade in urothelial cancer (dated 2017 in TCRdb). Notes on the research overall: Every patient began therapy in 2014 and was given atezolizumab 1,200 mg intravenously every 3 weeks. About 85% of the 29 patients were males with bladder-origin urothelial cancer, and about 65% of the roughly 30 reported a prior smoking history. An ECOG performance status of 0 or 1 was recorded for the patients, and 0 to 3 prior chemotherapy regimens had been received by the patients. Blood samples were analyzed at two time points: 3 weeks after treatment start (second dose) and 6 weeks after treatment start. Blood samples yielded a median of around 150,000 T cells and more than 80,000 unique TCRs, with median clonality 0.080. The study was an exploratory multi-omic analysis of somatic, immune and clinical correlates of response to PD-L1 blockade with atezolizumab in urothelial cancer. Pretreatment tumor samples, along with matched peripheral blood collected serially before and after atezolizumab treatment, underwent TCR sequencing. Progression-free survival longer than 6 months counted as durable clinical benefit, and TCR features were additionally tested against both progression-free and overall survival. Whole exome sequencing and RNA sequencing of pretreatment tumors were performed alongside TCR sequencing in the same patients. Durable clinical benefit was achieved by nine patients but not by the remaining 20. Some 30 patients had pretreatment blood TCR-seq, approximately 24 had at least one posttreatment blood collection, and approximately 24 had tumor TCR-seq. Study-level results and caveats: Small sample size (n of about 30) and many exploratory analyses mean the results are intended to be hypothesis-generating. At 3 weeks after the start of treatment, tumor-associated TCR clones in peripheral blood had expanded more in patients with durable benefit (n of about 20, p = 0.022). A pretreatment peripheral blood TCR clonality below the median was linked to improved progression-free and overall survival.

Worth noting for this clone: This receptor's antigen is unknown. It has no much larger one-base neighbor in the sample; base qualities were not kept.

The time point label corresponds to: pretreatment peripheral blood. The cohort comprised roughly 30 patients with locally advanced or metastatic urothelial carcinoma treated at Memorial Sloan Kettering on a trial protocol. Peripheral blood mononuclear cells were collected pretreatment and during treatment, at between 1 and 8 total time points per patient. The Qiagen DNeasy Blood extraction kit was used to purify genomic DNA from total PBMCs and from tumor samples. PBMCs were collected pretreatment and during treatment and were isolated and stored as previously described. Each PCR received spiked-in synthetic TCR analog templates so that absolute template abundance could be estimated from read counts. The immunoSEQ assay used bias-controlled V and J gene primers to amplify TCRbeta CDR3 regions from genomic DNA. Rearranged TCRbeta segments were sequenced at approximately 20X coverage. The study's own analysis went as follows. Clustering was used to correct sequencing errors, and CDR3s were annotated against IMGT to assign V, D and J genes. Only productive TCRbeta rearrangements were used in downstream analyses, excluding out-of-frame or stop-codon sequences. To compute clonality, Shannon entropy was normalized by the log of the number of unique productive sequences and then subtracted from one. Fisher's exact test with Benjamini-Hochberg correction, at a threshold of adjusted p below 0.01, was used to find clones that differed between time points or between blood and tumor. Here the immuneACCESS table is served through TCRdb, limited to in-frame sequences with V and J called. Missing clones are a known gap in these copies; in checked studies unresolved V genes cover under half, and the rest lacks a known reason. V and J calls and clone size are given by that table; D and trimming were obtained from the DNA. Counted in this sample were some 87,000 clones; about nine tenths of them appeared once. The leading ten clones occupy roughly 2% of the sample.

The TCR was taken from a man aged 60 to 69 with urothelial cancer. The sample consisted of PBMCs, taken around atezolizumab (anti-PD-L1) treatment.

In nucleotides, the sequence is TGTGCCAGCAGCTTAGTACGGGACTATAATTCACCCCTCCACTTT. Protein translation: CASSLVRDYNSPLHF. Here the chain combines TRBV7-2 and TRBJ1-6, with an unclear D gene assignment. There are 15 amino acids in the CDR3, from cysteine to phenylalanine inclusive. Here the CDR3 DNA is all that survives: 45 bases in frame from base 1. Relative to germline, V is 1 base shorter and J is 3 bases shorter, with 7 bases between their ends. The germline V gene gives CDR1 as SGHTA and CDR2 as FQGNSA. Full variable domain (CDR3 extended with the reference TRBV7-2 and TRBJ1-6 proteins): GAGVSQSPSNKVTEKGKDVELRCDPISGHTALYWYRQSLGQGLEFLIYFQGNSAPDKSGLPSDRFSAERTGGSVSTLTIQRTQQEDSAVYLCASSLVRDYNSPLHFGNGTRLTVT.